These 18 T cell receptor beta chains originate from one sample sequenced in a study of blood T cells in healthy people across ages. Combining a sample-barcoded 5' primer with a J-beta primer mix, a second PCR ran for about 7 to 12 cycles. TCRdb fed the 5' RACE reads into MiXCR, producing one record per CDR3 protein. The sample yields about a million distinct CDR3 sequences, around two fifths seen once. Sequences were obtained from blood. The receptors were gathered from a man younger than 35 in good health.

The genes are TRBV4-3 and TRBJ1-5; maybe TRBD1 (6 bases). This CDR3 spans 13 amino acids. Between the trimmed V and J ends, which lost 1 base and 9 bases, there was a span of 10 bases. Germline V gene data show CDR1 as LGHNA and CDR2 as YSLEER. The CDR3 is CASSQVGQGPQHF. CDR3 in DNA: TGCGCCAGCAGCCAAGTGGGACAAGGGCCCCAGCATTTT.

This clonotype was observed a few times. V and J are TRBV4-1 and TRBJ2-6; D remains ambiguous. CDR1 and CDR2 from the germline V gene are MGHRA and YSYEKL. V gave up 0 bases and J gave up 2 bases, with 11 bases separating them. The CDR3 consists of 17 residues. The CDR3: CASSQDKRIAGANVLTF. For the CDR3, the DNA is TGCGCCAGCAGCCAAGATAAGAGAATTGCTGGGGCCAACGTCCTGACTTTC.

This clonotype was seen only a few times. The chain employs TRBV7-9 and TRBJ1-4; 8 positions agree with TRBD1. The CDR3 has 15 residues. Germline CDR1 is SEHNR and CDR2 is FQNEAQ (reference sequence). The V and J ends lost 2 bases and 3 bases, in that order; junction bases with no gene match: 2. In DNA, the CDR3 is TGTGCCAGCAGCTTAACAGGGGGGTCTAATGAAAAACTGTTTTTT. This translates into CASSLTGGSNEKLFF.

The gene calls are TRBV4-3 and TRBJ2-2; D not certain. Germline values: CDR1 LGHNA, CDR2 YSLEER. The length of the CDR3 is 17 residues. The V and J ends lost 0 bases and 4 bases respectively, with 15 bases between them. In nucleotides, the CDR3 is TGCGCCAGCAGCCAAGATATCAGAGATTACGGCACCGGGGAGCTGTTTTTT. Its translation is CASSQDIRDYGTGELFF.

V gene TRBV9 combines with J gene TRBJ2-3; no clear D. Germline V gene data show CDR1 as SGDLS and CDR2 as YYNGEE. Trimming took off 0 bases at V and 2 bases at J, with 16 bases between the two ends. This CDR3 is built from 17 residues. In nucleotides, the CDR3 is TGTGCCAGCAGCGTAGGCCTCGGCGAGGCCGCCACAGATACGCAGTATTTT. This sequence encodes CASSVGLGEAATDTQYF.

This chain links TRBV28 with TRBJ2-5; maybe TRBD2 (6 bases). With the DNA end fitting TRBJ2-7 better, the J assignment may be wrong. Germline-derived CDR1 and CDR2 are MDHEN and SYDVKM. The CDR3 consists of 12 residues. CDR3 residues: CASRVGLNEQYF. DNA for the CDR3: TGTGCCAGCAGGGTCGGACTAAACGAGCAGTACTTC.

The chain uses TRBV7-2 and TRBJ2-5; TRBD1 or TRBD2 may be the D gene (5 bases each). The J call may be incorrect, as the DNA end agrees better with TRBJ2-7. The CDR3 sequence is 17 residues long. In germline, CDR1 is SGHTA, CDR2 FQGNSA. DNA of the CDR3: TGTGCCAGCAGCCCCGGCTGGGGGAACAGGTTTGGCGACGAGCAGTACTTC. As protein: CASSPGWGNRFGDEQYF.

This chain links TRBV20-1 with TRBJ2-1; TRBD2 agrees at 12 bases. The CDR3 extends over 16 amino acids. Losses at the gene ends were 1 base for V and 5 bases for J; bases not matched to a gene: 6. Germline CDR1 reads DFQATT; CDR2 reads SNEGSKA (reference sequence). The CDR3 bases are TGCAGTGCTAGAGCTCTAGCGGGGGGGATGGACAATGAGCAGTTCTTC. Translation: CSARALAGGMDNEQFF.

The chain joins TRBV4-1 to TRBJ1-5; the D gene is possibly TRBD1 (5 bases). With 4 bases removed from V and 0 bases from J, the gap between germline ends came to 13 bases. The CDR3 sequence is 16 residues long. Germline V CDR1 and CDR2: MGHRA, YSYEKL. The CDR3: CASSLGADYSNQPQHF. The DNA of the CDR3 is TGCGCCAGCAGCCTCGGGGCAGATTATAGCAATCAGCCCCAGCATTTT.

In its sample, this clonotype was seen many times. V and J are TRBV3-1 and TRBJ2-3; D is tentatively TRBD1 or TRBD2 (5 bases each). Germline V gene lookup returns CDR1 LGHDT and CDR2 YNNKEL (reference sequence). Between the trimmed V and J ends, which lost 4 bases and 2 bases, there was a span of 16 bases. The CDR3 sequence is 16 residues long. The CDR3 region is CASSRSGSRNTDTQYF. CDR3 sequence (DNA): TGTGCCAGCAGCCGATCAGGGAGTCGAAACACAGATACGCAGTATTTT.

This clonotype was counted a few times. The chain links TRBV6-6 to TRBJ1-6; D unresolved. The V gene's germline CDR1 is MNHNY and CDR2 SVGAGI (reference sequence). Trimming stripped 4 bases from V and 8 bases from J, with 6 bases between. This CDR3 is 12 amino acids long. In DNA form, the CDR3 reads TGTGCCAGCAGTTGGGTAGATTCACCCCTCCACTTT. Protein product: CASSWVDSPLHF.

This clonotype has only a few counts. This sequence joins TRBV7-2 and TRBJ1-2; perhaps TRBD1 as D (5 bases). This CDR3 has 14 amino acids. Trimming left V 5 bases short and J 6 bases short, with 16 bases between. CDR1 is SGHTA, CDR2 FQGNSA, per germline. CDR3 residues: CASSPQGPVNGYTF. The CDR3, as DNA: TGTGCCAGCAGCCCCCAGGGACCGGTGAATGGCTACACCTTC. The variable domain in full, completed from reference TRBV7-2 and TRBJ1-2, reads GAGVSQSPSNKVTEKGKDVELRCDPISGHTALYWYRQSLGQGLEFLIYFQGNSAPDKSGLPSDRFSAERTGGSVSTLTIQRTQQEDSAVYLCASSPQGPVNGYTFGSGTRLTVV.

This chain links TRBV3-1 with TRBJ2-1; D is uncertain. This CDR3 region has 13 residues. Trimming removed 5 bases from V and 7 bases from J, with 12 bases in between. Looked up from germline, CDR1 is LGHDT and CDR2 is YNNKEL (reference sequence). For the CDR3, the DNA is TGTGCCAGCAGCGCATACCGGGCTAATGAGCAGTTCTTC. Residues: CASSAYRANEQFF.

The chain carries TRBV4-3 and TRBJ2-3; D is unresolved. Trimming stripped 0 bases from V and 2 bases from J, with 9 bases between. From germline, CDR1 is LGHNA and CDR2 YSLEER. The CDR3 has 15 residues. The CDR3, as DNA: TGCGCCAGCAGCCAAGATACGGATAACACAGATACGCAGTATTTT. Its protein is CASSQDTDNTDTQYF.

This chain uses TRBV27 with TRBJ1-6; perhaps TRBD1 as D (5 bases). CDR3 size: 16 residues. V was shortened by 8 bases and J by 1 base, with 15 bases between the two germline ends. Germline V gene lookup returns CDR1 MNHEY and CDR2 SMNVEV (reference sequence). CDR3 DNA sequence: TGTGCCAGCGGACTCGAAGGGGCATCCTATAATTCACCCCTCCACTTT. It is translated as CASGLEGASYNSPLHF.

The chain employs TRBV29-1 and TRBJ1-1, with unresolved D. Germline V gene data show CDR1 as SQVTM and CDR2 as ANQGSEA. Trimming left V 6 bases short and J 2 bases short, with 13 bases between. This CDR3 spans 13 amino acids. DNA for the CDR3: TGCAGCGTCGCCGAGGACGGTAACACTGAAGCTTTCTTT. Its translation: CSVAEDGNTEAFF.

The chain carries TRBV3-1 and TRBJ2-5, with D unresolved. Germline V gene data show CDR1 as LGHDT and CDR2 as YNNKEL (reference sequence). The V gene lost 4 bases and the J gene lost 5 bases, with 8 bases spanning the gap. The CDR3 length is 12 residues. CDR3 residues: CASSLRPETQYF. Here the CDR3 DNA reads TGTGCCAGCAGCCTAAGGCCGGAGACCCAGTACTTC.

Many counts were recorded for this clonotype. The rearrangement joins TRBV4-2 to TRBJ2-7, with TRBD1 matching 8 bases. Trimming cost V 3 bases and J 5 bases; bases outside gene matches: 3. The CDR3 length is 13 residues. The germline CDR1 and CDR2 sequences are LGHNA and YNFKEQ. The DNA of the CDR3 is TGTGCCAGCAGCCATGGACAGGGTAACGAGCAGTACTTC. Translation gives CASSHGQGNEQYF.